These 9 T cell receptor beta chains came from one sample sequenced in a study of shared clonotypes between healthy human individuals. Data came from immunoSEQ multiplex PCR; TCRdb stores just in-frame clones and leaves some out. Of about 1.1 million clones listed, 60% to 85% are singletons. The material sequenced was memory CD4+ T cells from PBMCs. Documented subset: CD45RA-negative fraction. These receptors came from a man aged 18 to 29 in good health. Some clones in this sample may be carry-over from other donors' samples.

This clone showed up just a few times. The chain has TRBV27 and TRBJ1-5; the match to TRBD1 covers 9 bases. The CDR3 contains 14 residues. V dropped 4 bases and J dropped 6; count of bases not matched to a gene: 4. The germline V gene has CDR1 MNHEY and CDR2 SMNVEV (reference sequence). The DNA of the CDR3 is TGTGCCAGCAGTTCGGACAGGGGCTCTCAGCCCCAGCATTTT. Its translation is CASSSDRGSQPQHF.

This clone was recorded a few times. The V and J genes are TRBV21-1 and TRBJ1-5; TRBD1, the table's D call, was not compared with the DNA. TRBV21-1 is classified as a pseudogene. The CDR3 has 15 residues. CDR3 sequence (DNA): TGTGCCAGCAGCAAGACCCCAGAGGGGGATCGGCCCCAGCATTTT. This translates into CASSKTPEGDRPQHF.

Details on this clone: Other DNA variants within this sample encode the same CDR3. The CDR3 region has the DNA TGTGCCAGTAGTATAGGGGGGAACTCCTACGAGCAGTACTTC. Translation: CASSIGGNSYEQYF. The chain carries TRBV19 and TRBJ2-7; D is tentatively TRBD1 or TRBD2 (5 bases each). V shed 1 base and J shed 0 bases, with 7 bases lying between them. The germline gives CDR1 LNHDA, CDR2 SQIVND (reference sequence). CDR3 size: 14 residues.

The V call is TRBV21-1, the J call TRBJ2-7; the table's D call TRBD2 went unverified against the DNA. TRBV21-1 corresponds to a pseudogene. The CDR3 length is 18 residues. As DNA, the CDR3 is TGTGCCAGCAGCAAAGCGCTAGGGGTGGCTAGCGACTCCTACGAGCAGTACTTC. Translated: CASSKALGVASDSYEQYF.

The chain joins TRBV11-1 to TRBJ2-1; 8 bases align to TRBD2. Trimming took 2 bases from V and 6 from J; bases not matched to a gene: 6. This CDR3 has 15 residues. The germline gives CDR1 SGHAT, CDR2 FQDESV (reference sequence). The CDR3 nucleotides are TGTGCCAGCAGCTTACTAGCGGGCGCTTTCAATGAGCAGTTCTTC. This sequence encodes CASSLLAGAFNEQFF. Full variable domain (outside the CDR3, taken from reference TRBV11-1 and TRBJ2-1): EAEVAQSPRYKITEKSQAVAFWCDPISGHATLYWYRQILGQGPELLVQFQDESVVDDSQLPKDRFSAERLKGVDSTLKIQPAELGDSAMYLCASSLLAGAFNEQFFGPGTRLTVL.

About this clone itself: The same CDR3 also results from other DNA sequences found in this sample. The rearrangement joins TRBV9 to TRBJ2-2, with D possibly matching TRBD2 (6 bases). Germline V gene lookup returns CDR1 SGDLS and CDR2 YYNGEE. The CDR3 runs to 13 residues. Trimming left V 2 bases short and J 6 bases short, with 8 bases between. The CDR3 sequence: CASSVEGAGELFF. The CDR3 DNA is TGTGCCAGCAGCGTGGAGGGAGCCGGGGAGCTGTTTTTT. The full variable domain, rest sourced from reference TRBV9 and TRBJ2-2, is DSGVTQTPKHLITATGQRVTLRCSPRSGDLSVYWYQQSLDQGLQFLIQYYNGEERAKGNILERFSAQQFPDLHSELNLSSLELGDSALYFCASSVEGAGELFFGEGSRLTVL.

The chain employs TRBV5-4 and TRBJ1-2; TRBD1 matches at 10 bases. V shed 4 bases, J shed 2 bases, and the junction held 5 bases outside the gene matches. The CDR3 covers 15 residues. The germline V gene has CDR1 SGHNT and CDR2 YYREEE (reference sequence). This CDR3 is CASSTRTGGNYGYTF. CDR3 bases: TGTGCCAGCAGCACCCGGACAGGGGGGAACTATGGCTACACCTTC.

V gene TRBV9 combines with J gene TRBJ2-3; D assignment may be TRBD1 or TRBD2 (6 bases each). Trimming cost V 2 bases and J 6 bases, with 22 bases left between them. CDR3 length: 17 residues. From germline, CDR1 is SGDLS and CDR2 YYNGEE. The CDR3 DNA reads TGTGCCAGCAGCGTCACGTCTGGGGGGCAGGGTGGGGATACGCAGTATTTT. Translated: CASSVTSGGQGGDTQYF.

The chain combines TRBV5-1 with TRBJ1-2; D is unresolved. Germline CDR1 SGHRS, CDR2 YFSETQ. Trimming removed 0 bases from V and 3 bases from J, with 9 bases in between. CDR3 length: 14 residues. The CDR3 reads CASSLGTSDYGYTF. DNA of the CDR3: TGCGCCAGCAGCTTGGGCACGTCTGACTATGGCTACACCTTC.